This T cell receptor beta chain appears in the sequencing data of a study of blood T cell repertoires in COVID-19. On the study more broadly: COVID-19 samples, acute and convalescent, were from the United States, Italy and Spain. T cells, B-cell-depleted T cells, or PBMCs supplied cDNA or gDNA.

V lost 0 bases and J 5 bases, leaving 13 bases between the germline ends. CDR1 and CDR2 (germline): LGHNA, YNFKEQ. The CDR3 runs 15 residues. In the original workflow: It was from reference gene primer amplification that nucleated cell counts were estimated. TCRdb's table, derived via immunoSEQ multiplex PCR, lists solely in-frame clones and lacks some. D and trimming were read from the DNA, whereas the V and J calls and clone size are those reported in that table. This table has 65,000 to 95,000 clones, roughly 80% appearing once. The source of this sequence is a woman in her 40s with active or convalescent COVID-19. The V and J genes are TRBV4-2 and TRBJ1-1, with D tentatively TRBD1 (5 bases). The sequenced sample was peripheral blood. CDR3 residues: CASSQEGRGETEAFF. CDR3 in DNA: TGTGCCAGCAGCCAAGAGGGGAGGGGTGAGACTGAAGCTTTCTTT.